Presented here are 22 T cell receptor beta chains from one specimen sequenced in a study of shared clonotypes between healthy human individuals. Measured with immunoSEQ multiplex PCR; TCRdb has only the in-frame clones, and not every one. The profile shows about half a million clones, 81% of them singletons. What was sequenced was PBMCs. The receptors were sampled from a middle-aged woman in good health. Some clones in this sample may be carry-over from other donors' samples.

Comments on this clone: A far larger clone is one nucleotide away, so this likely arose from a read error. The chain couples TRBV7-9 to TRBJ1-5; D is possibly TRBD1 (5 bases). This CDR3 has 13 residues. Germline V lookup: CDR1 SEHNR, CDR2 FQNEAQ (reference sequence). Here the CDR3 DNA reads TGTGCCGGCAGCTTAGGGGAAGGGCAGCCCCAGCATTTT. Translating it yields CAGSLGEGQPQHF.

The chain joins TRBV7-2 to TRBJ2-2; D unresolved. The CDR3 is 12 amino acids. Looked up from germline, CDR1 is SGHTA and CDR2 is FQGNSA. The V end was cut by 0 bases, the J end by 7 bases, with 3 bases between. The CDR3 spells CASSLALGELFF. The CDR3 nucleotides are TGTGCCAGCAGCTTAGCGCTCGGGGAGCTGTTTTTT.

The CDR3 loop is CASSSTGFASTGELFF. Here the CDR3 DNA reads TGTGCCAGCAGCTCGACAGGGTTTGCATCCACCGGGGAGCTGTTTTTT. The rearrangement joins TRBV11-2 to TRBJ2-2, with 7 nucleotides matching TRBD1. The CDR3 is 16 residues long. CDR1 SGHAT and CDR2 FQNNGV come from the germline V gene. Trimming took 4 bases from V and 4 from J; bases not matched to a gene: 9.

V usage is TRBV7-3 and J usage is TRBJ2-2; 7 positions agree with TRBD1. Trimming removed 1 base from V and 1 base from J; junction bases left unmatched: 3. CDR1 and CDR2 (germline): SGHTA, FQGTGA. The CDR3 consists of 16 residues. CDR3 nucleotides: TGTGCCAGCAGCTTAATCGGGGACAGGAACACCGGGGAGCTGTTTTTT. It specifies CASSLIGDRNTGELFF.

The chain combines TRBV2 with TRBJ2-3; TRBD2 matches 12 bases. After removal of 6 bases from V and 3 bases from J, the junction contained 4 bases not matched to a gene. Germline V CDR1 and CDR2: SNHLY, FYNNEI. CDR3 size: 15 residues. The CDR3 loop reads CASRGLAGRTDTQYF. The DNA for the CDR3 is TGTGCCAGCAGAGGACTAGCGGGAAGAACAGATACGCAGTATTTT.

This chain joins TRBV6-6 and TRBJ2-7; 9 nucleotides align to TRBD1. The CDR3 contains 13 residues. With V trimmed by 8 bases and J by 3 bases, 5 bases remained unmatched. Germline V gene lookup returns CDR1 MNHNY and CDR2 SVGAGI (reference sequence). The CDR3 is CASGPGQGYEQYF. CDR3 DNA sequence: TGTGCCAGCGGCCCGGGACAGGGCTACGAGCAGTACTTC.

The chain recombines TRBV4-3 with TRBJ2-2, with D possibly being TRBD2 (6 bases). The CDR3 spans 18 residues. Looked up from germline, CDR1 is LGHNA and CDR2 is YSLEER. Trimming removed 0 bases at V and 1 base at J, with 15 bases between. The CDR3 is CASSQDARAGLNTGELFF. DNA of the CDR3: TGCGCCAGCAGCCAAGATGCTAGAGCGGGTCTGAACACCGGGGAGCTGTTTTTT.

Comments on this clone: This is likely an artifact of a read error, given a far larger clone one base away. The V gene is TRBV5-3, the J gene TRBJ1-5; 10 nucleotides match TRBD1. TRBV5-3 is designated an ORF whose function remains uncertain. CDR3 length equals 15 residues. The CDR3 here is CASSLGQGIDQPQHF. CDR3 coding DNA: TGTGCCAGCAGCTTGGGACAGGGGATTGACCAGCCCCAGCATTTT.

This clone was seen a few times. The chain carries TRBV30 and TRBJ1-3, with D hard to call. Per germline, CDR1 GTSNPN and CDR2 SVGIG (reference sequence). V was clipped by 5 bases and J by 3 bases, with 11 bases between them. The CDR3 extends over 13 amino acids. This chain's CDR3 is CAWHTRDGNTIYF. The CDR3 nucleotides read TGTGCCTGGCACACGAGGGATGGAAACACCATATATTTT.

The chain combines TRBV7-3 with TRBJ2-2; no firm D call. Looked up from germline, CDR1 is SGHTA and CDR2 is FQGTGA. Trimming removed 0 bases from V and 3 bases from J, with 8 bases in between. The CDR3 loop spans 15 amino acids. CDR3: CASSLTRIDTGELFF. The CDR3 DNA sequence: TGTGCCAGCAGCTTAACCAGGATCGACACCGGGGAGCTGTTTTTT. Complete variable domain (other parts from reference TRBV7-3 and TRBJ2-2): GAGVSQTPSNKVTEKGKYVELRCDPISGHTALYWYRQSLGQGPEFLIYFQGTGAADDSGLPNDRFFAVRPEGSVSTLKIQRTERGDSAVYLCASSLTRIDTGELFFGEGSRLTVL.

V is TRBV28 and J is TRBJ2-1, with D perhaps matching TRBD1 (5 bases). V lost 3 bases, J lost 5 bases, and 8 bases lay in between. The germline V gene encodes CDR1 MDHEN and CDR2 SYDVKM. This CDR3 region has 13 residues. CDR3 loop: CASSFRVDNEQFF. In DNA form, the CDR3 reads TGTGCCAGCAGTTTCAGGGTAGACAATGAGCAGTTCTTC.

On this clone: The likely explanation is a read error, given a far larger clone one base away. The same CDR3 arises from other DNA sequences in this sample as well. The rearrangement links TRBV27 to TRBJ2-5; D remains ambiguous. The J call may be incorrect, as the DNA end agrees better with TRBJ2-7. The CDR3 extends over 14 amino acids. Germline assignment: CDR1 MNHEY and CDR2 SMNVEV (reference sequence). The CDR3 nucleotides read TGTGCCAGCAGTTTAAAAGGTGGCTGGTACGAGCAGTACTTC. This sequence encodes CASSLKGGWYEQYF.

V and J are TRBV29-1 and TRBJ1-1, with a possible D match to TRBD1 (5 bases). V shed 7 bases and J shed 1 base, with 19 bases lying between them. CDR3 size: 15 residues. Germline CDR1 SQVTM, CDR2 ANQGSEA. This chain's CDR3 is CSAGDPGRRNTEAFF. In DNA form, the CDR3 reads TGCAGCGCTGGGGATCCGGGACGTAGGAACACTGAAGCTTTCTTT.

The gene calls are TRBV29-1 and TRBJ2-2, with TRBD1 identical over 7 bases. The junction had 5 bases not matched to a gene; V was cut back by 7 bases and J by 6 bases. The germline V gene has CDR1 SQVTM and CDR2 ANQGSEA. This CDR3 region has 12 residues. This CDR3 is CSGRQGAGELFF. CDR3 sequence (DNA): TGCAGCGGGCGACAGGGAGCCGGGGAGCTGTTTTTT.

This chain uses TRBV11-1 with TRBJ1-1; D gene ambiguous. CDR1 is SGHAT and CDR2 is FQDESV in the germline V gene (reference sequence). V was pared by 5 bases and J by 5 bases, with 18 bases between. There are 15 residues in the CDR3. The CDR3 bases are TGTGCCAGCAGCCCCCGCTTTGGGCCCGGAACTGAAGCTTTCTTT. Translating gives CASSPRFGPGTEAFF.

There are many counts of this clone. The sample contains more than one DNA sequence encoding this CDR3. The chain employs TRBV30 and TRBJ1-2; D is possibly TRBD1 (5 bases). The ends were cut back, 0 bases at V and 8 bases at J, with 13 bases in the middle. The CDR3 contains 13 residues. CDR1 GTSNPN and CDR2 SVGIG come from the germline V gene (reference sequence). The CDR3 sequence: CAWSVIGTQGYTF. CDR3 bases: TGTGCCTGGAGTGTAATAGGGACGCAAGGCTACACCTTC.

This chain uses TRBV6-4 with TRBJ2-3, with 8 bases matching TRBD2. Germline CDR1 MRHNA, CDR2 SNTAGT. The CDR3 covers 14 residues. Unmatched junction bases numbered 5, after V lost 4 bases and J lost 5 bases. DNA of the CDR3: TGTGCCAGCAGTGTAAACGGGAGGGGAGATACGCAGTATTTT. Translated: CASSVNGRGDTQYF.

The chain links TRBV7-6 to TRBJ2-2; 14 nucleotides match TRBD2. Germline V gene lookup returns CDR1 SGHVS and CDR2 FNYEAQ. This CDR3 region has 17 residues. Losses at the gene ends were 5 bases for V and 4 bases for J; bases not matched to a gene: 6. This chain's CDR3 is CASSPGLAGEGTGELFF. The CDR3, as DNA: TGTGCCAGCAGCCCGGGACTAGCGGGAGAGGGCACCGGGGAGCTGTTTTTT.

The V gene is TRBV11-2, the J gene TRBJ2-1; 12 bases align to TRBD2. CDR1 SGHAT and CDR2 FQNNGV come from the germline V gene. The CDR3 runs 17 residues. The J segment lost 2 bases and the V segment lost 1 base, leaving 3 bases of the junction unmatched. CDR3 region: CASSLAPSGRAYNEQFF. CDR3 DNA: TGTGCCAGCAGCTTAGCCCCTAGCGGGAGGGCCTACAATGAGCAGTTCTTC.

The chain links TRBV6-5 to TRBJ2-3; D may be TRBD1 or TRBD2 (7 bases each). The CDR3 extends over 13 amino acids. Trimming removed 5 bases from V and 3 bases from J, with 9 bases in between. CDR1 is MNHEY, CDR2 SVGAGI, per germline. The CDR3 DNA sequence: TGTGCCAGCAGTCAGGGGGGGACAGATACGCAGTATTTT. It codes for CASSQGGTDTQYF.

The gene calls are TRBV7-9 and TRBJ1-2, with D uncertain. The CDR3 runs to 13 residues. Trimming removed 0 bases at V and 4 bases at J, with 6 bases between. Germline V gene sequence: CDR1 SEHNR, CDR2 FQNEAQ (reference sequence). The CDR3 nucleotides are TGTGCCAGCAGCTTAGCGGTCGGCTATGGCTACACCTTC. The encoded protein is CASSLAVGYGYTF. Complete variable domain (other parts from reference TRBV7-9 and TRBJ1-2): DTGVSQNPRHKITKRGQNVTFRCDPISEHNRLYWYRQTLGQGPEFLTYFQNEAQLEKSRLLSDRFSAERPKGSFSTLEIQRTEQGDSAMYLCASSLAVGYGYTFGSGTRLTVV.

Notes on this clone: A far larger clone is only one base removed, so a read error is likely. Other DNA variants within this sample encode the same CDR3. This chain uses TRBV6-5 with TRBJ1-1; D remains unclear. This CDR3 contains 14 residues. Germline loops: CDR1 MNHEY, CDR2 SVGAGI. V was cut by 0 bases and J by 8 bases, with 13 bases left in between. The DNA for the CDR3 is TGTGCCAGCAGTTACTCGACAACTGGTGTCGAAGCTTTCTTT. Translation gives CASSYSTTGVEAFF.